This TCR beta chain was profiled in a study of neurological immune-mediated disorders. The study's findings and limits: HTLV-1-associated myelopathy showed the most TCR clonal expansion; multiple sclerosis the least, below healthy controls. The study found no CDR3 amino acid sequences shared by expanded clones across subjects, suggesting private repertoires in all groups.

J was trimmed by 2 bases and V by 5 bases; bases with no gene match: 10. This CDR3 has 16 amino acids. The sample's time point: longitudinal time-point 1 (baseline). PBMCs stored at -80 C, numbering 2 million, were the origin of the unsorted libraries. This clonotype was observed at least ten times. The antigen is unknown. Over 160 million TCR-beta sequences from 15-18 subjects came out of each sequencing run. TCRdb reprocessed the 5' RACE reads via MiXCR and lists one record per CDR3 protein. This sample has 55,000 to 75,000 distinct CDR3 sequences, with roughly an eighth found just once. This sequence was found in a female donor with HTLV-1-associated myelopathy (HAM/TSP). The sequenced material came from PBMCs. The genes are TRBV12-3 or TRBV12-4 and TRBJ2-7, with 9 bases fitting TRBD2. The CDR3 loop is CASSPGGSGGAYEQYF. The CDR3 nucleotides are TGTGCCAGCAGTCCCGGGGGTAGCGGGGGAGCCTACGAGCAGTACTTC.